Listed here are 20 T cell receptor beta chains from one sample, sequenced in a study of shared clonotypes between healthy human individuals. Terminally differentiated effector memory CD45RA+ cells were left out of the naive CD8 fraction, which was CD45RO-negative and positively selected for CCR7. Some clones are missing from TCRdb's copy, which holds only in-frame ones; the method was immunoSEQ multiplex PCR. The table includes roughly 1,800,000 clones, 85% to 95% detected once. The sequenced sample consisted of naive CD8+ T cells sorted from blood. All receptors derive from a man aged 18 to 30 in good health.

The chain links TRBV7-9 to TRBJ2-7, with D perhaps matching TRBD2 (6 bases). The CDR3 has 15 residues. V was cut by 5 bases and J by 0 bases, with 14 bases left in between. Germline V gene sequence: CDR1 SEHNR, CDR2 FQNEAQ (reference sequence). CDR3 sequence (DNA): TGTGCCAGCAGCCTTATTGGGGGGAGCTCCTACGAGCAGTACTTC. Translated, it gives CASSLIGGSSYEQYF.

This chain links TRBV13 with TRBJ1-1, with unresolved D. Germline V gene data show CDR1 as PRHDT and CDR2 as FYEKMQ (reference sequence). The CDR3 totals 12 residues. The germline V and J ends were trimmed by 1 base and 6 bases, with 6 bases remaining between them. CDR3 protein: CASSLESAEAFF. The DNA for the CDR3 is TGTGCCAGCAGCTTAGAGAGCGCTGAAGCTTTCTTT.

The rearrangement joins TRBV19 to TRBJ2-5, with D possibly being TRBD1 (5 bases). Germline lookup yields CDR1 LNHDA and CDR2 SQIVND (reference sequence). V lost 10 bases and J 7 bases, leaving 13 bases between the germline ends. CDR3 length: 11 amino acids. CDR3 loop: CATSGSRTQYF. The CDR3 bases are TGTGCCACTTCAGGGTCGCGGACCCAGTACTTC.

The genes are TRBV7-9 and TRBJ2-7; D is undetermined. CDR1 is SEHNR, CDR2 FQNEAQ, per germline (reference sequence). Trimming shortened V by 1 base and J by 5 bases, and 12 bases separated the two germline ends. CDR3 length: 14 amino acids. CDR3 protein: CASSLEGPVNEQYF. CDR3 nucleotides: TGTGCCAGCAGCTTAGAAGGCCCTGTGAACGAGCAGTACTTC. The full variable domain, its missing parts supplied by reference TRBV7-9 and TRBJ2-7, is DTGVSQNPRHKITKRGQNVTFRCDPISEHNRLYWYRQTLGQGPEFLTYFQNEAQLEKSRLLSDRFSAERPKGSFSTLEIQRTEQGDSAMYLCASSLEGPVNEQYFGPGTRLTVT.

The CDR3: CASSIDAEGKLFF. Here the CDR3 DNA reads TGTGCCAGTAGTATCGACGCTGAGGGAAAACTGTTTTTT. The chain employs TRBV19 and TRBJ1-4; D call uncertain. In germline, CDR1 is LNHDA, CDR2 SQIVND (reference sequence). V was pared by 3 bases and J by 10 bases, with 12 bases between. The CDR3 has 13 residues.

Notes on this clone: Other nucleotide sequences in the sample specify the same CDR3. The chain carries TRBV27 and TRBJ2-7, with 8 bases lining up with TRBD1. J gave up 2 bases and V 6 bases, and 3 bases lay outside the gene matches. The CDR3 is 13 residues long. The germline V gene encodes CDR1 MNHEY and CDR2 SMNVEV (reference sequence). CDR3 residues: CASSWGQAYEQYF. In DNA, the CDR3 is TGTGCCAGCAGCTGGGGACAGGCCTACGAGCAGTACTTC.

The chain uses TRBV5-1 and TRBJ1-1; TRBD1 aligns across 11 bases. The germline gives CDR1 SGHRS, CDR2 YFSETQ. With 4 bases clipped from V and 5 bases from J, the junction kept 13 bases outside the gene matches. The CDR3 consists of 17 residues. CDR3 coding DNA: TGCGCCAGCAGCCCCGCCTCCAGGGACAGGGGGAGTACTGAAGCTTTCTTT. Amino acids: CASSPASRDRGSTEAFF.

The rearrangement links TRBV9 to TRBJ2-3; 7 bases are shared with TRBD2. This CDR3 comprises 16 residues. V shed 3 bases, J shed 4 bases, and the junction held 11 bases outside the gene matches. Germline loops: CDR1 SGDLS, CDR2 YYNGEE. The CDR3 loop reads CASSGFGGGLADTQYF. CDR3 nucleotides: TGTGCCAGCAGCGGGTTCGGCGGGGGATTAGCAGATACGCAGTATTTT.

V usage is TRBV5-1 and J usage is TRBJ1-1; no clear D gene. Germline CDR1 reads SGHRS; CDR2 reads YFSETQ. This CDR3 is built from 14 residues. Trimming stripped 0 bases from V and 3 bases from J, with 9 bases between. The CDR3 region has the DNA TGCGCCAGCAGCTTGGAGGCCGGCCACACTGAAGCTTTCTTT. This sequence encodes CASSLEAGHTEAFF.

This chain uses TRBV15 with TRBJ2-5, with 7 bases aligning to TRBD1. Trimming removed 1 base from V and 1 base from J; junction bases left unmatched: 9. In germline, CDR1 is LNHNV, CDR2 YYDKDF (reference sequence). This CDR3 contains 17 residues. The CDR3 region has the DNA TGTGCCACCAGCAGAGGGGCGTTGACAGGGCCCCAAGAGACCCAGTACTTC. Protein: CATSRGALTGPQETQYF.

The chain carries TRBV7-9 and TRBJ2-3; a possible D gene is TRBD2 (6 bases). This CDR3 region has 15 residues. Germline CDR1 is SEHNR and CDR2 is FQNEAQ (reference sequence). Trimming pared 5 bases from V and 0 bases from J, leaving 12 bases between. The CDR3 coding sequence is TGTGCCAGCAGCCCCTCTAGCGTAAGCACAGATACGCAGTATTTT. Translated, it gives CASSPSSVSTDTQYF.

This clone was found once. DNA of the CDR3: TGTGCCAGCCGGGGACAGGGGGACTACGAGCAGTACTTC. Translating it yields CASRGQGDYEQYF. V gene TRBV6-1 combines with J gene TRBJ2-5; 11 positions match TRBD1. The DNA end is more similar to TRBJ2-7, so the J call may be wrong. The CDR3 runs to 13 residues. CDR1 and CDR2 from the germline V gene are MNHNS and SASEGT.

In regard to this clone: Other DNA sequences from this sample encode an identical CDR3 as well. This rearrangement joins TRBV2 to TRBJ2-5; 7 bases match TRBD2. The trim removed 6 bases at V and 0 bases at J, leaving 1 base unmatched. Germline values: CDR1 SNHLY, CDR2 FYNNEI. The CDR3 contains 13 residues. For the CDR3, the DNA is TGTGCCAGCAGCAGCGGGAACCAAGAGACCCAGTACTTC. Protein: CASSSGNQETQYF. Combining the CDR3 with reference TRBV2 and TRBJ2-5 gives the whole variable domain EPEVTQTPSHQVTQMGQEVILRCVPISNHLYFYWYRQILGQKVEFLVSFYNNEISEKSEIFDDQFSVERPDGSNFTLKIRSTKLEDSAMYFCASSSGNQETQYFGPGTRLLVL.

This clone was picked up one time. This rearrangement joins TRBV7-6 to TRBJ2-4; tentatively, D is TRBD1 (6 bases). Germline V gene sequence: CDR1 SGHVS, CDR2 FNYEAQ. V lost 1 base to trimming and J lost 1 base, with 14 bases between them. CDR3 length: 17 amino acids. CDR3 coding DNA: TGTGCCAGCAGCTTAGGCCTGGGGGCCTCGGCCAAAAACATTCAGTACTTC. Translating gives CASSLGLGASAKNIQYF.

The chain recombines TRBV5-6 with TRBJ2-4; D might be TRBD1 (5 bases). Trimming stripped 0 bases from V and 0 bases from J, with 7 bases between. Per germline, CDR1 SGHDT and CDR2 YYEEEE. This CDR3 has 15 residues. The CDR3 DNA reads as TGTGCCAGCAGCTTGGTTCAGGGAGCCAAAAACATTCAGTACTTC. This translates into CASSLVQGAKNIQYF.

The gene calls are TRBV19 and TRBJ2-7; 10 bases are a match to TRBD2. The trim removed 4 bases at V and 2 bases at J, leaving 2 bases unmatched. CDR1 is LNHDA and CDR2 is SQIVND in the germline V gene (reference sequence). The CDR3 is 14 amino acids. This chain's CDR3 is CASSTTSGPYEQYF. CDR3 DNA: TGTGCCAGTAGTACGACTAGCGGGCCCTACGAGCAGTACTTC.

The chain has TRBV5-6 and TRBJ2-7; the D gene could be TRBD1 or TRBD2 (6 bases each). V was cut by 3 bases and J by 3 bases, with 19 bases left in between. This CDR3 region has 16 residues. Germline CDR1 is SGHDT and CDR2 is YYEEEE. CDR3 loop: CASSSTPEGQSYEQYF. The CDR3 DNA reads TGTGCCAGCAGCTCGACCCCGGAGGGACAAAGCTACGAGCAGTACTTC.

V usage is TRBV19 and J usage is TRBJ2-1, with TRBD2 matching over 7 bases. The CDR3 runs 15 residues. V lost 4 bases, J lost 0 bases, and 3 bases stayed unmatched. CDR1 and CDR2 from the germline V gene are LNHDA and SQIVND (reference sequence). The chain's CDR3 is CASSRGGSSYNEQFF. The CDR3 DNA reads as TGTGCCAGTAGTAGGGGGGGGAGCTCCTACAATGAGCAGTTCTTC.

The chain joins TRBV12-5 to TRBJ2-7; 10 bases match TRBD2. The length of the CDR3 is 15 residues. Germline V gives CDR1 LGHNT, CDR2 FRNRAP. V was clipped by 5 bases and J by 4 bases; unmatched bases: 8. The CDR3 coding sequence is TGTGCTAGTGGTCCTTCGAGCGGGAGGGCTTACGAGCAGTACTTC. Amino acid sequence: CASGPSSGRAYEQYF.

V and J are TRBV29-1 and TRBJ1-1; possible D gene TRBD1, 5 bases. The CDR3 loop spans 12 amino acids. Germline V gene lookup returns CDR1 SQVTM and CDR2 ANQGSEA. The ends were cut back, 8 bases at V and 5 bases at J, with 15 bases in the middle. This CDR3 is CSTLGEYTEAFF. The CDR3, as DNA: TGCAGCACCCTAGGGGAGTATACTGAAGCTTTCTTT.